What follows are 8 T cell receptor beta chains derived from one specimen sequenced in a study of radiotherapy plus CTLA-4 blockade in lung cancer. TCRdb keeps only in-frame clones here, not all; method: immunoSEQ multiplex PCR. Of roughly 39,000 clones listed, roughly 77% are singletons. Specimen: peripheral blood, collected from a patient treated with radiotherapy plus ipilimumab. The receptors here all came from a human donor with non-small cell lung cancer who had stable disease on radiotherapy plus ipilimumab.

The genes are TRBV11-2 and TRBJ2-1; D possibly matches TRBD1 or TRBD2 (5 bases each). V gave up 5 bases and J gave up 2 bases, with 16 bases separating them. Germline assignment: CDR1 SGHAT and CDR2 FQNNGV. This CDR3 contains 16 residues. The CDR3 loop reads CASSTLRDRTYNEQFF. For the CDR3, the DNA is TGTGCCAGCAGCACCCTCCGGGACCGCACCTACAATGAGCAGTTCTTC.

The rearrangement links TRBV5-1 to TRBJ1-3, with 7 bases aligning to TRBD1. The V and J ends lost 0 bases and 0 bases, in that order; junction bases with no gene match: 6. CDR1 is SGHRS, CDR2 YFSETQ, per germline. The CDR3 loop spans 17 amino acids. The CDR3 nucleotides read TGCGCCAGCAGCTTGGGGCGGACAGGCGACTCTGGAAACACCATATATTTT. Protein: CASSLGRTGDSGNTIYF.

As concerns this clone: The junction departs from germline at one end; a sequencing error may be responsible. The sample holds other DNA sequences that translate to the same CDR3. The rearrangement links TRBV7-6 to TRBJ1-2, with 8 positions matching TRBD1. This CDR3 is 16 amino acids long. Germline V gene lookup returns CDR1 SGHVS and CDR2 FNYEAQ. CDR3 loop: CASALSPGGSHYGYTF. The CDR3 DNA follows: TGCGCCAGCGCACTATCCCCAGGGGGCAGTCACTATGGCTACACCTTC.

The chain uses TRBV6-5 and TRBJ2-7, with 8 bases identical to TRBD2. The CDR3 has 14 amino acids. The junction had 12 bases not matched to a gene; V was cut back by 10 bases and J by 4 bases. CDR1 and CDR2 from the germline V gene are MNHEY and SVGAGI. The CDR3 is CATERGPRTYEQYV. The CDR3 DNA reads as TGTGCCACCGAGCGGGGGCCTCGAACTTACGAGCAGTACGTC.

The chain employs TRBV5-3 and TRBJ1-5; no definite D call. Being an ORF, TRBV5-3 has a function that is uncertain. This CDR3 has 15 residues. Between the trimmed V and J ends, which lost 0 bases and 2 bases, there was a span of 9 bases. CDR3 sequence reads: CARSLVRDGNQPQHF. The CDR3 bases are TGTGCCAGAAGCTTGGTAAGGGATGGCAATCAGCCCCAGCATTTT.

This clone showed up just a few times. J is TRBJ1-1 and V is TRBV10-2; D is undetermined. The germline V gene encodes CDR1 WSHSY and CDR2 SAAADI. The length of the CDR3 is 12 residues. Trimming stripped 10 bases from V and 1 base from J, with 10 bases between. Here the CDR3 DNA reads TGCGCCACCCTGAGCAAGAACACTGAAGCTTTCTTT. It specifies CATLSKNTEAFF.

The chain links TRBV10-1 to TRBJ2-5; TRBD2 matches at 7 bases. This CDR3 region has 12 residues. Germline CDR1 is WNHNN and CDR2 is SYGVQD (reference sequence). V lost 5 bases to trimming and J lost 4 bases; unmatched junction nucleotides: 1. The CDR3 sequence: CASSSGVETQYF. The CDR3, as DNA: TGCGCCAGCAGTAGCGGGGTAGAGACCCAGTACTTC.

The chain combines TRBV6-1 with TRBJ1-5; D is unclear. Germline assignment: CDR1 MNHNS and CDR2 SASEGT. The CDR3 loop spans 12 amino acids. V lost 7 bases, J lost 6 bases, and 10 bases lay in between. The CDR3 reads CASTPEGQPQHF. In nucleotides, the CDR3 is TGTGCCAGCACCCCAGAAGGTCAGCCCCAGCATTTT.